Shown below are 25 T cell receptor beta chains from a single sample sequenced in a study of CD8 T cells in Susac syndrome. Reverse transcription of 0.5 to 1 ug RNA used random hexamers. TCRdb re-called the immunoSEQ multiplex PCR reads with MiXCR, one entry per CDR3 protein. The data contain roughly 200,000 distinct CDR3 sequences, about 95% of them singletons. The sequenced sample was CD4+ T cells from PBMCs. Source of these receptors: a human donor with multiple sclerosis.

The chain carries TRBV9 and TRBJ1-1; D remains ambiguous. CDR1 SGDLS and CDR2 YYNGEE come from the germline V gene. There are 15 residues in the CDR3. V lost 0 bases and J 3 bases, leaving 12 bases between the germline ends. The CDR3 region is CASSVDGSGDTEAFF. The CDR3 DNA is TGTGCCAGCAGCGTAGATGGGAGCGGAGACACTGAAGCTTTCTTT.

This clonotype was seen once. This rearrangement joins TRBV29-1 to TRBJ2-4; 7 nucleotides match TRBD2. CDR1 and CDR2 from the germline V gene are SQVTM and ANQGSEA. This CDR3 is 13 amino acids long. The junction had 5 bases not matched to a gene; V was cut back by 6 bases and J by 3 bases. The CDR3 reads CSVHGEGKNIQYF. The CDR3 DNA is TGCAGCGTCCATGGGGAGGGCAAAAACATTCAGTACTTC.

The rearrangement uses TRBV4-1 and TRBJ2-7; either TRBD1 or TRBD2 may fit D (5 bases each). Trimming left V 5 bases short and J 2 bases short, with 16 bases between. CDR1 MGHRA and CDR2 YSYEKL come from the germline V gene. There are 15 residues in the CDR3. CDR3 loop: CASSNRDPYTYEQYF. The CDR3 coding sequence is TGCGCCAGCAGCAACCGGGACCCATACACCTACGAGCAGTACTTC.

The chain recombines TRBV29-1 with TRBJ2-3; TRBD2 agrees at 12 bases. V lost 6 bases and J lost 4; bases outside the gene matches: 5. The CDR3 has 14 residues. The germline gives CDR1 SQVTM, CDR2 ANQGSEA. CDR3 residues: CSVSTSGGADTQYF. CDR3 sequence (DNA): TGCAGCGTCTCGACTAGCGGGGGTGCAGATACGCAGTATTTT.

The V gene is TRBV20-1, the J gene TRBJ1-1; D possibly corresponds to TRBD1 (5 bases). The CDR3 is 15 residues long. The germline V gene encodes CDR1 DFQATT and CDR2 SNEGSKA (reference sequence). Deletions cut 2 bases from V and 2 bases from J, with 15 bases between. CDR3 DNA sequence: TGCAGTGCTAGAACAGGCTCCATATCCAACACTGAAGCTTTCTTT. Protein sequence: CSARTGSISNTEAFF.

This clonotype came up once. CDR3 coding DNA: TGTGCCAGCAGCCAAGACGACCTCTTTGGGTCCAATGGCTACACCTTC. Translated: CASSQDDLFGSNGYTF. V usage is TRBV4-2 and J usage is TRBJ1-2; D is undetermined. Germline lookup yields CDR1 LGHNA and CDR2 YNFKEQ. V dropped 0 bases and J dropped 6 bases, with 17 bases sitting between them. CDR3 length: 16 amino acids.

J is TRBJ2-5 and V is TRBV3-1, with a tentative D call TRBD2 (7 bases). This CDR3 spans 16 amino acids. With 2 bases removed from V and 5 bases from J, the gap between germline ends came to 18 bases. Germline assignment: CDR1 LGHDT and CDR2 YNNKEL (reference sequence). The CDR3 DNA follows: TGTGCCAGCAGCCAACCAACTTCGGGGGGCATGGAGACCCAGTACTTC. As protein: CASSQPTSGGMETQYF.

V gene TRBV12-3 or TRBV12-4 combines with J gene TRBJ1-2; TRBD1 might be the D (6 bases). The V end lost 6 bases, the J end lost 7 bases, and 15 bases lay between the germline ends. The CDR3 spans 13 residues. The CDR3 is CASRLPGGGGYTF. Written as DNA, the CDR3 is TGTGCCAGCAGGTTGCCCGGAGGGGGTGGCTACACCTTC.

J is TRBJ1-6 and V is TRBV5-1; 7 positions match TRBD1. V lost 1 base, J lost 7 bases, and 11 bases stayed unmatched. CDR1 and CDR2 (germline): SGHRS, YFSETQ. This CDR3 comprises 17 residues. The CDR3 is CASSLTFTGTANSPLHF. The CDR3 DNA reads as TGCGCCAGCAGCTTGACCTTCACCGGGACAGCCAATTCACCCCTCCACTTT.

The gene calls are TRBV5-1 and TRBJ2-3; TRBD1 matches 7 bases. The ends lost 4 bases at V and 5 bases at J; junction bases unmatched: 10. CDR1 and CDR2 (germline): SGHRS, YFSETQ. The CDR3 is 15 amino acids. CDR3 nucleotides: TGCGCCAGCAGCGGCCGGGACAGAGCCGTAGATACGCAGTATTTT. Its protein product is CASSGRDRAVDTQYF.

In nucleotides, the CDR3 is TGTGCCAGCAGTCGGACTAGCGGCTACGAGCAGTACTTC. Amino acids: CASSRTSGYEQYF. V and J are TRBV6-6 and TRBJ2-7; 10 bases map to TRBD2. Germline values: CDR1 MNHNY, CDR2 SVGAGI (reference sequence). The CDR3 contains 13 residues. The ends lost 5 bases at V and 3 bases at J; junction bases unmatched: 1.

The chain couples TRBV29-1 to TRBJ1-2; no clear D gene. CDR1 is SQVTM and CDR2 is ANQGSEA in the germline V gene. Trimming left V 1 base short and J 8 bases short, with 11 bases between. The CDR3 has 12 residues. This chain's CDR3 is CSVEVSSLGYTF. In nucleotides, the CDR3 is TGCAGCGTTGAAGTTTCGAGCCTCGGCTACACCTTC.

V usage is TRBV12-3 or TRBV12-4 and J usage is TRBJ2-1; perhaps TRBD1 as D (6 bases). The CDR3 consists of 17 residues. Deletions cut 1 base from V and 1 base from J, with 14 bases between. The DNA of the CDR3 is TGTGCCAGCAGTTTAGGAGGGGGAAGGATATCCTACAATGAGCAGTTCTTC. Its translation is CASSLGGGRISYNEQFF.

The chain has TRBV3-1 and TRBJ1-6; the D gene is possibly TRBD1 (6 bases). V was shortened by 4 bases and J by 6 bases, with 13 bases between the two germline ends. The germline gives CDR1 LGHDT, CDR2 YNNKEL (reference sequence). This CDR3 is built from 15 residues. The CDR3 is CASSPMGQTNSPLHF. As DNA, the CDR3 is TGTGCCAGCAGCCCGATGGGACAAACTAATTCACCCCTCCACTTT.

This clonotype appeared a few times. The chain employs TRBV30 and TRBJ2-7; 8 nucleotides agree with TRBD2. CDR1 and CDR2 (germline): GTSNPN, SVGIG (reference sequence). CDR3 length: 14 residues. V lost 4 bases and J lost 2; bases outside the gene matches: 7. CDR3 protein: CAWTPGLGAYEQYF. CDR3 bases: TGTGCCTGGACCCCGGGACTAGGGGCCTACGAGCAGTACTTC.

The rearrangement links TRBV2 to TRBJ1-5; D is undetermined. From germline, CDR1 is SNHLY and CDR2 FYNNEI. V was cut by 5 bases and J by 5 bases, with 13 bases left in between. CDR3 length equals 14 residues. The CDR3 reads CASSPGFADQPQHF. CDR3 nucleotides: TGTGCCAGCAGTCCCGGTTTTGCCGATCAGCCCCAGCATTTT.

This clonotype has just one count. This chain joins TRBV18 and TRBJ2-3; 7 nucleotides agree with TRBD1. The J segment lost 1 base and the V segment lost 5 bases, leaving 3 bases of the junction unmatched. This CDR3 is built from 14 residues. The germline CDR1 and CDR2 sequences are KGHSH and LQKENI. The CDR3 DNA is TGTGCCAGCTCAAGCGACAGGGGCACAGATACGCAGTATTTT. This translates into CASSSDRGTDTQYF.

The V call is TRBV20-1, the J call TRBJ2-2, with 7 bases identical to TRBD2. The CDR3 has 16 residues. Trimming at V came to 5 bases and at J to 5 bases, leaving 14 bases not matched to a gene. The germline V gene has CDR1 DFQATT and CDR2 SNEGSKA (reference sequence). The CDR3 DNA follows: TGCAGTGCTCCGGCGGCGGGAGTGAGAGTAACCGGGGAGCTGTTTTTT. Its protein is CSAPAAGVRVTGELFF.

The gene calls are TRBV6-5 and TRBJ1-1, with 8 positions matching TRBD1. Trimming removed 6 bases from V and 6 bases from J; junction bases left unmatched: 9. Germline CDR1 is MNHEY and CDR2 is SVGAGI. CDR3 length: 14 amino acids. CDR3 coding DNA: TGTGCCAGCAGCCCGACAGGGGTGTCAGCTGAAGCTTTCTTT. This encodes CASSPTGVSAEAFF.

The rearrangement joins TRBV2 to TRBJ2-5; maybe TRBD2 (7 bases). Trimming shortened V by 9 bases and J by 4 bases, and 15 bases separated the two germline ends. This CDR3 is built from 13 residues. CDR1 is SNHLY and CDR2 is FYNNEI in the germline V gene. As DNA, the CDR3 is TGTGCCAGAGGGGGGGCCAGGGCAGAGACCCAGTACTTC. This encodes CARGGARAETQYF.

This chain's CDR3 is CASSQDTQMTNEKLFF. The DNA of the CDR3 is TGTGCCAGCAGCCAAGATACTCAGATGACGAATGAAAAACTGTTTTTT. V and J are TRBV3-1 and TRBJ1-4; D gene uncertain. CDR1 is LGHDT, CDR2 YNNKEL, per germline (reference sequence). V was trimmed by 0 bases and J by 5 bases, leaving 13 bases between them. This CDR3 region has 16 residues.

V gene TRBV30 combines with J gene TRBJ1-6, with TRBD1 as a possible D gene (5 bases). Germline V CDR1 and CDR2: GTSNPN, SVGIG (reference sequence). V dropped 4 bases and J dropped 5 bases, with 18 bases sitting between them. The CDR3 sequence is 16 residues long. CDR3 sequence: CAWTGGGVRHNSPLHF. CDR3 in DNA: TGTGCCTGGACTGGGGGGGGTGTCCGCCATAATTCACCCCTCCACTTT.

This clonotype occurred once. This chain links TRBV3-1 with TRBJ1-1; no definite D call. This CDR3 is 14 amino acids long. The germline V gene has CDR1 LGHDT and CDR2 YNNKEL (reference sequence). Between the trimmed V and J ends, which lost 4 bases and 0 bases, there was a span of 9 bases. As DNA, the CDR3 is TGTGCCAGCAGCCCAGCCTTCATGAACACTGAAGCTTTCTTT. Amino acids: CASSPAFMNTEAFF.

This clonotype is a singleton in its sample. The J gene is TRBJ1-1, the V gene TRBV7-6; 10 bases agree with TRBD1. The CDR3 has 15 amino acids. J gave up 4 bases and V 1 base, and 3 bases lay outside the gene matches. Germline assignment: CDR1 SGHVS and CDR2 FNYEAQ. The CDR3 loop is CASSLGGQGTTEAFF. The DNA for the CDR3 is TGTGCCAGCAGCTTAGGGGGACAGGGGACCACTGAAGCTTTCTTT.

This chain connects TRBV19 to TRBJ1-2; no definite D call. This CDR3 contains 12 residues. Per germline, CDR1 LNHDA and CDR2 SQIVND (reference sequence). Trimming left V 2 bases short and J 5 bases short, with 6 bases between. The CDR3 sequence: CASSISEYGYTF. Here the CDR3 DNA reads TGTGCCAGTAGTATATCGGAGTATGGCTACACCTTC.